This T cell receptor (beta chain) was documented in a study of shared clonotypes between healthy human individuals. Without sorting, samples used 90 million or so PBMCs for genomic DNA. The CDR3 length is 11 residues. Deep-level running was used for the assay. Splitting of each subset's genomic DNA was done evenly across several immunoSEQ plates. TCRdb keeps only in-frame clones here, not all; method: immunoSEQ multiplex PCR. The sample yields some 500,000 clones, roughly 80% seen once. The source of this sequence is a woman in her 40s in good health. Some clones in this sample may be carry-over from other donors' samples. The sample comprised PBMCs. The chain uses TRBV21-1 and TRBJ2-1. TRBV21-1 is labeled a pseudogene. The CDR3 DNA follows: TGTGCCAGCAGAGGGCTCAATGAGCAGTTCTTC. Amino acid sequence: CASRGLNEQFF.